A selection of T cell receptor beta chains follows, all from one sample in a study of T cells in severe cutaneous drug reactions. TCRdb reprocessed the multiplex PCR reads and reports one entry per CDR3 protein, with no DNA. This table holds about 21,000 distinct CDR3 sequences. The sample consisted of PBMCs. The receptor source for this set is a human donor with toxic epidermal necrolysis, a severe cutaneous drug reaction. The CDR3 runs from the conserved cysteine through the conserved F or W.

TRBJ1-6 | TRBV25-1 | CASSETRTPTYNSPLHF
TRBJ1-2 | TRBV4-1 | CASSPAGAGGETHSYTF
TRBJ1-1 | TRBV30 | CAWSSWEGANTEAFF
TRBJ2-7 | TRBV4-2 | CASSQGGYEQYF
TRBJ1-1 | TRBV7-6 | CASSLAERDRTPNTEAFF
TRBJ2-6 | TRBV5-1 | CASSLADGRGSGANVLTF
TRBJ2-1 | TRBV19 | CASSTSLAGGNEQFF
TRBJ1-6 | TRBV20-1 | CSARRGESYNSPLHF
TRBJ2-7 | TRBV4-3 | CASSQDRSRGVEQYF
TRBJ2-1 | TRBV10-3 | CAISDHDASGSYNEQFF
TRBJ2-3 | TRBV29-1 | CSVEWAADTQYF
TRBJ2-7 | TRBV19 | CASSKTPSMRSYEQYF